One and the same sample provided the 20 T cell receptor beta chains below, sequenced in a study of CD8 T cells in Susac syndrome. cDNA came from approximately 0.5 to 1 ug RNA primed by random hexamers. One entry per CDR3 protein results from TCRdb running MiXCR on the immunoSEQ multiplex PCR reads. The sample shows about 130,000 distinct CDR3 sequences, 85% to 95% of them seen only once. Material: CD8+ T cells from PBMCs. The receptors originated from a human donor with Susac syndrome.

This chain connects TRBV6-6 to TRBJ1-4; D is ambiguous. V lost 7 bases and J lost 8, with 8 bases in between. Germline values: CDR1 MNHNY, CDR2 SVGAGI (reference sequence). The CDR3 has 11 amino acids. CDR3 nucleotides: TGTGCCAGCACTAGAGGGGAAAAACTGTTTTTT. Protein: CASTRGEKLFF.

This chain's CDR3 is CASSFRGVSVYGYTF. CDR3 nucleotides: TGTGCCAGCAGTTTCAGAGGGGTCTCCGTTTATGGCTACACCTTC. The gene calls are TRBV27 and TRBJ1-2, with D possibly matching TRBD1 (5 bases). V was shortened by 3 bases and J by 5 bases, with 16 bases between the two germline ends. The CDR3 has 15 residues. The V gene's germline CDR1 is MNHEY and CDR2 SMNVEV (reference sequence).

The gene calls are TRBV5-6 and TRBJ2-7, with 7 bases lining up with TRBD2. V shed 3 bases and J 3 bases; nucleotides not matched to a gene: 6. This CDR3 region has 14 residues. Germline CDR1 and CDR2: SGHDT and YYEEEE. The CDR3 spells CASSWEGRYYEQYF. CDR3 nucleotides: TGTGCCAGCAGCTGGGAGGGGAGGTACTACGAGCAGTACTTC. Full variable domain (missing parts from reference TRBV5-6 and TRBJ2-7): DAGVTQSPTHLIKTRGQQVTLRCSPKSGHDTVSWYQQALGQGPQFIFQYYEEEERQRGNFPDRFSGHQFPNYSSELNVNALLLGDSALYLCASSWEGRYYEQYFGPGTRLTVT.

The chain employs TRBV9 and TRBJ1-2; a possible D gene is TRBD1 (5 bases). Trimming left V 0 bases short and J 8 bases short, with 14 bases between. CDR3 size: 14 residues. In germline, CDR1 is SGDLS, CDR2 YYNGEE. In DNA, the CDR3 is TGTGCCAGCAGCGTAGGGGGACCGACACGGGGCTACACCTTC. Translation gives CASSVGGPTRGYTF.

The rearrangement joins TRBV30 to TRBJ1-4; D uncertain. The germline V and J ends were trimmed by 3 bases and 3 bases, with 11 bases remaining between them. Germline V gene data show CDR1 as GTSNPN and CDR2 as SVGIG (reference sequence). This CDR3 comprises 14 residues. In nucleotides, the CDR3 is TGTGCCTGGAGAAAAGGGCCCTCTAATGAAAAACTGTTTTTT. As protein: CAWRKGPSNEKLFF.

CDR3 residues: CASSLGHGRVNEQFF. CDR3 DNA: TGTGCCAGCAGCTTAGGTCACGGGAGGGTAAATGAGCAGTTCTTC. The V gene is TRBV11-3, the J gene TRBJ2-1; 8 nucleotides align to TRBD2. Unmatched junction bases numbered 6, after V lost 1 base and J lost 7 bases. This CDR3 has 15 residues. Germline CDR1 and CDR2: SGHNT and YENEEA.

This clonotype was recorded once. The genes are TRBV27 and TRBJ1-2; 7 nucleotides match TRBD1. V lost 4 bases, J lost 2 bases, and 7 bases stayed unmatched. CDR1 MNHEY and CDR2 SMNVEV come from the germline V gene (reference sequence). The CDR3 loop spans 15 amino acids. This CDR3 reads CASSSGQPRNYGYTF. Here the CDR3 DNA reads TGTGCCAGCAGTTCGGGACAGCCTAGGAACTATGGCTACACCTTC.

The chain links TRBV27 to TRBJ2-7; D is perhaps TRBD2 (5 bases). The CDR3 contains 13 residues. Germline V gene data show CDR1 as MNHEY and CDR2 as SMNVEV (reference sequence). V was cut by 7 bases and J by 1 base, with 11 bases left in between. The chain's CDR3 is CASMRLKSYEQYF. In DNA, the CDR3 is TGTGCCAGCATGAGACTAAAATCCTACGAGCAGTACTTC.

The CDR3 DNA is TGTGCCAGCAGCTACGGGACGGAGGCCTTCGAGCAGTACTTC. As protein: CASSYGTEAFEQYF. The J gene is TRBJ2-7, the V gene TRBV5-6; perhaps D is TRBD1 or TRBD2 (5 bases each). The CDR3 totals 14 residues. Trimming removed 3 bases at V and 6 bases at J, with 16 bases between. The germline V gene encodes CDR1 SGHDT and CDR2 YYEEEE.

The chain employs TRBV20-1 and TRBJ2-7, with D possibly being TRBD1 (6 bases). Germline-derived CDR1 and CDR2 are DFQATT and SNEGSKA (reference sequence). The CDR3 is 12 amino acids. With 5 bases removed from V and 3 bases from J, the gap between germline ends came to 11 bases. The CDR3, as DNA: TGCAGTGCTCACAGGGCATACTACGAGCAGTACTTC. Encoded protein: CSAHRAYYEQYF.

V usage is TRBV10-2 and J usage is TRBJ2-7; 8 bases line up with TRBD2. The CDR3 loop spans 15 amino acids. Germline assignment: CDR1 WSHSY and CDR2 SAAADI. V lost 2 bases and J lost 2; bases outside the gene matches: 5. The CDR3 region is CASSEESGSPYEQYF. The CDR3 nucleotides read TGCGCCAGCAGTGAGGAAAGCGGGAGCCCCTACGAGCAGTACTTC.

This chain uses TRBV29-1 with TRBJ1-1; weak D call: TRBD1 (5 bases). The CDR3 spans 14 residues. Trimming removed 5 bases from V and 1 base from J, with 14 bases in between. Per germline, CDR1 SQVTM and CDR2 ANQGSEA. DNA for the CDR3: TGCAGCGTTCTCAGGGTTGGGTCGAACACTGAAGCTTTCTTT. This encodes CSVLRVGSNTEAFF. The complete variable domain, with remaining parts taken from reference TRBV29-1 and TRBJ1-1, reads SAVISQKPSRDICQRGTSLTIQCQVDSQVTMMFWYRQQPGQSLTLIATANQGSEATYESGFVIDKFPISRPNLTFSTLTVSNMSPEDSSIYLCSVLRVGSNTEAFFGQGTRLTVV.

V is TRBV2 and J is TRBJ2-7; 8 nucleotides match TRBD1. Germline CDR1 is SNHLY and CDR2 is FYNNEI. V shed 10 bases, J shed 6 bases, and the junction held 14 bases outside the gene matches. The CDR3 consists of 14 residues. This chain's CDR3 is CATFQGQGASEQYF. CDR3 nucleotides: TGTGCCACCTTCCAGGGTCAGGGGGCGAGCGAGCAGTACTTC.

This chain joins TRBV11-2 and TRBJ2-1; D is unclear. The CDR3 covers 15 residues. The ends were cut back, 0 bases at V and 4 bases at J, with 10 bases in the middle. Germline-derived CDR1 and CDR2 are SGHAT and FQNNGV. The CDR3 reads CASSLELDPYNEQFF. The CDR3 DNA reads TGTGCCAGCAGCTTAGAATTAGATCCGTACAATGAGCAGTTCTTC.

V usage is TRBV12-3 or TRBV12-4 and J usage is TRBJ2-7; 13 bases match TRBD2. This CDR3 spans 18 amino acids. J gave up 0 bases and V 5 bases, and 10 bases lay outside the gene matches. The CDR3 sequence: CASSPGVGLAGRSYEQYF. As DNA, the CDR3 is TGTGCCAGCAGTCCAGGAGTGGGACTAGCGGGACGCTCCTACGAGCAGTACTTC.

The rearrangement uses TRBV30 and TRBJ2-1; 7 nucleotides line up with TRBD2. The J segment lost 6 bases and the V segment lost 0 bases, leaving 14 bases of the junction unmatched. CDR1 and CDR2 (germline): GTSNPN, SVGIG (reference sequence). There are 17 residues in the CDR3. The CDR3 loop is CAWSVRWEGGPGNEQFF. CDR3 sequence (DNA): TGTGCCTGGAGTGTAAGGTGGGAGGGAGGGCCCGGCAATGAGCAGTTCTTC.

This rearrangement joins TRBV9 to TRBJ2-3; D remains ambiguous. Germline lookup yields CDR1 SGDLS and CDR2 YYNGEE. CDR3 length: 17 residues. V dropped 3 bases and J dropped 2 bases, with 19 bases sitting between them. CDR3 coding DNA: TGTGCCAGCAGCGCCCCCCGGTATCCAATCGACACAGATACGCAGTATTTT. This gives the protein CASSAPRYPIDTDTQYF. The variable domain in full, with the rest retrieved from reference TRBV9 and TRBJ2-3, is DSGVTQTPKHLITATGQRVTLRCSPRSGDLSVYWYQQSLDQGLQFLIQYYNGEERAKGNILERFSAQQFPDLHSELNLSSLELGDSALYFCASSAPRYPIDTDTQYFGPGTRLTVL.

The V call is TRBV20-1, the J call TRBJ1-2; D possibly corresponds to TRBD1 (5 bases). Germline CDR1 is DFQATT and CDR2 is SNEGSKA (reference sequence). This CDR3 has 14 amino acids. V dropped 0 bases and J dropped 8 bases, with 16 bases sitting between them. In DNA, the CDR3 is TGCAGTGCTAGAGATCTCTCGGGGCCGCGGGGCTACACCTTC. Translating gives CSARDLSGPRGYTF.

This rearrangement joins TRBV12-3 or TRBV12-4 to TRBJ1-5, with D unclear. Trimming removed 2 bases from V and 2 bases from J, with 10 bases in between. This CDR3 contains 15 residues. The CDR3 loop is CASSLTGSGNQPQHF. Written as DNA, the CDR3 is TGTGCCAGCAGTTTAACCGGGTCGGGCAATCAGCCCCAGCATTTT.

The CDR3 spells CASSLESWRYEQYF. CDR3 sequence (DNA): TGTGCCAGCAGCTTAGAGTCGTGGCGCTACGAGCAGTACTTC. The chain joins TRBV11-3 to TRBJ2-7; D is ambiguous. Trimming cost V 0 bases and J 3 bases, with 9 bases left between them. CDR1 and CDR2 (germline): SGHNT, YENEEA. This CDR3 has 14 amino acids.